One and the same sample provided the 23 T cell receptor beta chains below, sequenced in a study of long-term antiretroviral therapy in people with HIV. Running of the v3.0 immunoSEQ assay took place at survey level. TCRdb's copy holds only in-frame clones and misses some; the assay was immunoSEQ multiplex PCR. This table holds 20,000 to 25,000 clones, about 85% found once. The material was unsorted PBMCs, obtained 1.6 years after starting antiretroviral therapy. The receptors were sampled from a middle-aged man with HIV.

J is TRBJ2-7 and V is TRBV30, with D tentatively TRBD1 (6 bases). Germline V CDR1 and CDR2: GTSNPN, SVGIG (reference sequence). Trimming took 2 bases from V and 3 from J, leaving 17 bases between them. The CDR3 is 15 residues long. In nucleotides, the CDR3 is TGTGCCTGGAGTCCCCCCCAGGGGATAGGCTACGAGCAGTACTTC. This codes for CAWSPPQGIGYEQYF.

This chain uses TRBV11-2 with TRBJ2-7, with 9 bases matching TRBD1. The CDR3 sequence is 15 residues long. In germline, CDR1 is SGHAT, CDR2 FQNNGV. The V and J ends lost 4 bases and 3 bases, in that order; junction bases with no gene match: 7. CDR3 amino acids: CASSSPGTGIYEQYF. The CDR3 nucleotides are TGTGCCAGCAGCTCACCCGGGACAGGGATCTACGAGCAGTACTTC.

This clone has a single count. This chain uses TRBV19 with TRBJ2-7, with TRBD1 matching over 8 bases. Germline V gene lookup returns CDR1 LNHDA and CDR2 SQIVND (reference sequence). V was pared by 1 base and J by 3 bases, with 20 bases of the junction left unmatched. The CDR3 contains 20 residues. The CDR3: CASSIGVSWQGAVSGYEQYF. Here the CDR3 DNA reads TGTGCCAGTAGTATAGGGGTTTCATGGCAGGGGGCTGTTTCGGGCTACGAGCAGTACTTC.

The chain employs TRBV10-2 and TRBJ1-5; TRBD1 is a possible D gene (5 bases). Trimming removed 6 bases from V and 2 bases from J, with 14 bases in between. CDR1 and CDR2 (germline): WSHSY, SAAADI. The CDR3 runs to 15 residues. The CDR3 DNA is TGCGCCAGCAGCGTCGGGGCCTGGGGCAATCAGCCCCAGCATTTT. The encoded protein is CASSVGAWGNQPQHF.

This rearrangement joins TRBV11-3 to TRBJ1-2; D is unclear. Germline V gene data show CDR1 as SGHNT and CDR2 as YENEEA. CDR3 length: 13 amino acids. Between the trimmed V and J ends, which lost 2 bases and 4 bases, there was a span of 8 bases. The DNA for the CDR3 is TGTGCCAGCAGCTTACCTCGGGGCTATGGCTACACCTTC. Protein sequence: CASSLPRGYGYTF.

The J gene is TRBJ2-2, the V gene TRBV10-3; D is perhaps TRBD1 (5 bases). The germline gives CDR1 ENHRY, CDR2 SYGVKD. The CDR3 is 12 residues long. Trimming removed 6 bases from V and 6 bases from J, with 8 bases in between. The CDR3 region is CAIRGQAGELFF. The CDR3 DNA reads as TGTGCCATCAGGGGGCAGGCCGGGGAGCTGTTTTTT.

V usage is TRBV6-5 and J usage is TRBJ1-4, with 7 bases lining up with TRBD1. CDR3 length: 15 residues. J lost 6 bases, V lost 6 bases, and 10 bases had no gene match. CDR1 MNHEY and CDR2 SVGAGI come from the germline V gene. The CDR3 here is CASSKKGGGDEKLFF. As DNA, the CDR3 is TGTGCCAGCAGCAAAAAAGGGGGCGGTGATGAAAAACTGTTTTTT.

In DNA form, the CDR3 reads TGTGCCAGCAGTGAAGGTCTGGGAGAGGATACGCAGTATTTT. It translates to CASSEGLGEDTQYF. The chain joins TRBV2 to TRBJ2-3; perhaps TRBD2 as D (5 bases). This CDR3 is built from 14 residues. V lost 1 base to trimming and J lost 6 bases, with 11 bases between them. Germline V gene sequence: CDR1 SNHLY, CDR2 FYNNEI.

The CDR3 here is CASSPWGQGPYEQYF. CDR3 nucleotide sequence: TGTGCCAGCAGCCCTTGGGGCCAGGGGCCCTACGAGCAGTACTTC. V usage is TRBV13 and J usage is TRBJ2-7, with D perhaps matching TRBD1 (6 bases). Per germline, CDR1 PRHDT and CDR2 FYEKMQ (reference sequence). Trimming took off 5 bases at V and 2 bases at J, with 16 bases between the two ends. CDR3 length equals 15 residues.

Points on this clone: At the DNA level, this CDR3 is encoded by other sequences in the same sample as well. The CDR3 protein is CASSSRQGNEKLFF. The CDR3 DNA follows: TGTGCCAGTAGTTCCCGACAGGGAAACGAAAAACTGTTTTTT. The V and J genes are TRBV19 and TRBJ1-4; TRBD1 aligns across 7 bases. This CDR3 comprises 14 residues. Trimming at V came to 5 bases and at J to 8 bases, leaving 8 bases not matched to a gene. Germline values: CDR1 LNHDA, CDR2 SQIVND (reference sequence).

The chain recombines TRBV5-1 with TRBJ1-4; D call uncertain. In germline, CDR1 is SGHRS, CDR2 YFSETQ. V was clipped by 2 bases and J by 8 bases, with 16 bases between them. The CDR3 is made up of 15 amino acids. CDR3 in amino acids: CASSFAGRSNEKLFF. In DNA, the CDR3 is TGCGCCAGCAGCTTCGCCGGAAGGTCGAACGAAAAACTGTTTTTT.

This clone was picked up a small number of times. The chain carries TRBV4-2 and TRBJ2-2; TRBD1 agrees at 9 bases. Germline V CDR1 and CDR2: LGHNA, YNFKEQ. Trimming cost V 4 bases and J 5 bases; bases outside gene matches: 5. This CDR3 has 15 amino acids. For the CDR3, the DNA is TGTGCCAGCAGCCCTAGGACAGGGGTGACCGGGGAGCTGTTTTTT. It is translated as CASSPRTGVTGELFF.

V usage is TRBV6-1 and J usage is TRBJ1-3; D perhaps matches TRBD1 (6 bases). V lost 8 bases, J lost 3 bases, and 11 bases lay in between. CDR1 MNHNS and CDR2 SASEGT come from the germline V gene. The CDR3 spans 13 residues. CDR3 in DNA: TGTGCCAGCGCGCAGGGGCGTGGAAACACCATATATTTT. The encoded protein is CASAQGRGNTIYF.

The rearrangement uses TRBV6-1 and TRBJ1-6; a weak D match, TRBD1 (6 bases). CDR3 size: 14 residues. V lost 7 bases to trimming and J lost 5 bases, with 12 bases between them. Germline values: CDR1 MNHNS, CDR2 SASEGT. The CDR3 nucleotides are TGTGCCAGCACACAAGGGGGTAATAATTCACCCCTCCACTTT. Its protein product is CASTQGGNNSPLHF.

V gene TRBV30 combines with J gene TRBJ2-7; 9 bases match TRBD2. Germline CDR1 GTSNPN, CDR2 SVGIG (reference sequence). V lost 5 bases and J lost 7; bases outside the gene matches: 12. The CDR3 length is 14 residues. This chain's CDR3 is CAWHSSGMGGEQYF. CDR3 DNA sequence: TGTGCCTGGCACTCTAGCGGGATGGGTGGAGAGCAGTACTTC. Full variable domain (outside the CDR3, taken from reference TRBV30 and TRBJ2-7): SQTIHQWPATLVQPVGSPLSLECTVEGTSNPNLYWYRQAAGRGLQLLFYSVGIGQISSEVPQNLSASRPQDRQFILSSKKLLLSDSGFYLCAWHSSGMGGEQYFGPGTRLTVT.

The chain uses TRBV6-1 and TRBJ2-7; 12 nucleotides match TRBD2. V was pared by 2 bases and J by 2 bases, with 4 bases of the junction left unmatched. Germline assignment: CDR1 MNHNS and CDR2 SASEGT. The CDR3 has 16 residues. The CDR3 region is CASSESSSGGAYEQYF. DNA of the CDR3: TGTGCCAGCAGTGAAAGTTCTAGCGGGGGGGCCTACGAGCAGTACTTC.

In this sample, this clone turned up once. The chain has TRBV7-9 and TRBJ2-7; 10 bases fit TRBD1. Germline loops: CDR1 SEHNR, CDR2 FQNEAQ (reference sequence). Unmatched junction bases numbered 13, after V lost 7 bases and J lost 7 bases. This CDR3 is built from 15 residues. The CDR3 bases are TGTGCCAGCAATGACCCGGGACAGGGGTGGAGAGAGCAGTACTTC. Translating gives CASNDPGQGWREQYF.

The chain is built from TRBV5-1 and TRBJ2-1; 9 bases match TRBD1. Unmatched junction bases numbered 10, after V lost 0 bases and J lost 0 bases. This CDR3 is built from 19 residues. Germline V gene data show CDR1 as SGHRS and CDR2 as YFSETQ. The CDR3 DNA reads TGCGCCAGCAGCTTGGAGGTACAGGGGGCCCTTCGCTCCTACAATGAGCAGTTCTTC. It codes for CASSLEVQGALRSYNEQFF.

CDR3 amino acids: CASSLGLQPYMNTEAFF. The CDR3 DNA follows: TGTGCCAGCAGCTTAGGCCTCCAGCCTTACATGAACACTGAAGCTTTCTTT. The rearrangement joins TRBV13 to TRBJ1-1; D gene ambiguous. This CDR3 is 17 amino acids long. Germline CDR1 reads PRHDT; CDR2 reads FYEKMQ (reference sequence). Trimming pared 0 bases from V and 0 bases from J, leaving 14 bases between. Complete variable domain (other parts from reference TRBV13 and TRBJ1-1): AAGVIQSPRHLIKEKRETATLKCYPIPRHDTVYWYQQGPGQDPQFLISFYEKMQSDKGSIPDRFSAQQFSDYHSELNMSSLELGDSALYFCASSLGLQPYMNTEAFFGQGTRLTVV.

The CDR3 nucleotides are TGTGCCAGCAGCTTGGGGGACAGGGGATTGTCGGAGCAGTACTTC. Translated, it gives CASSLGDRGLSEQYF. The chain combines TRBV5-6 with TRBJ2-7; TRBD1 matches 10 bases. Germline CDR1 is SGHDT and CDR2 is YYEEEE. This CDR3 has 15 residues. V gave up 0 bases and J gave up 7 bases; unmatched junction bases: 7.

The chain has TRBV4-1 and TRBJ2-7; D call uncertain. Germline CDR1 reads MGHRA; CDR2 reads YSYEKL. The ends were cut back, 0 bases at V and 3 bases at J, with 6 bases in the middle. The CDR3 is made up of 13 amino acids. The CDR3 region has the DNA TGCGCCAGCAGCCAAGATAGAGGCTACGAGCAGTACTTC. It encodes CASSQDRGYEQYF.

This chain connects TRBV7-9 to TRBJ2-1, with 10 positions matching TRBD2. J was trimmed by 9 bases and V by 5 bases; bases with no gene match: 10. The CDR3 contains 15 residues. Germline V CDR1 and CDR2: SEHNR, FQNEAQ (reference sequence). In nucleotides, the CDR3 is TGTGCCAGCAGCGAAAGCGGGAGGGCCTTAGGTGAGCAGTTCTTC. Its translation is CASSESGRALGEQFF. Supplemented by reference TRBV7-9 and TRBJ2-1, the full variable domain reads DTGVSQNPRHKITKRGQNVTFRCDPISEHNRLYWYRQTLGQGPEFLTYFQNEAQLEKSRLLSDRFSAERPKGSFSTLEIQRTEQGDSAMYLCASSESGRALGEQFFGPGTRLTVL.

This clone was detected only a few times. V and J are TRBV11-2 and TRBJ2-7; the D is unclear. This CDR3 region has 15 residues. Deletions cut 1 base from V and 0 bases from J, with 10 bases between. Germline V gives CDR1 SGHAT, CDR2 FQNNGV. The CDR3: CASSLGVGGSYEQYF. CDR3 nucleotide sequence: TGTGCCAGCAGCTTAGGGGTGGGCGGCTCCTACGAGCAGTACTTC.